This TCR beta chain was obtained from a study of cytomegalovirus exposure and HLA in healthy donors. The PCR employed 60 Vbeta primers together with 13 Jbeta primers. TCRdb's table, derived via immunoSEQ multiplex PCR, lists solely in-frame clones and lacks some. Among 80,000 to 95,000 clones, 60% to 85% were seen once, and the ten largest hold around 6.4%. The study, taken as a whole, reports: Association with HLA alleles at 0.05 false discovery rate was found for 15,000 to 20,000 TCR beta sequences in a later analysis.

As concerns this clone: The target antigen is unknown.

Germline-derived CDR1 and CDR2 are SGHAT and FQNNGV. The V end was cut by 1 base, the J end by 2 bases, with 9 bases between. The CDR3 runs 14 residues. This chain uses TRBV11-2 with TRBJ2-7; D is perhaps TRBD1 (5 bases). The material sequenced was PBMCs. The sequence was obtained from a man between 18 and 35 years old in good health and CMV-seropositive. CDR3: CASSLGDSAYEQYF. Written as DNA, the CDR3 is TGTGCCAGCAGCTTAGGTGACAGCGCCTACGAGCAGTACTTC.